This record covers a single T cell receptor (beta chain). What it binds is unknown. This CDR3 has 18 residues. V shed 4 bases and J 5 bases; nucleotides not matched to a gene: 16. Germline lookup yields CDR1 SGDLS and CDR2 YYNGEE. The record originates from a study of shared clonotypes between healthy human individuals. Study-wide results and limits: Sampling included only blood; tissue repertoires likely differ.

Sequencing was performed with immunoSEQ multiplex PCR; in TCRdb, only in-frame clones are kept and a portion is missing. The table includes roughly 700,000 clones, 90% detected once. The chain uses TRBV9 and TRBJ2-3; 10 bases agree with TRBD1. The sample was memory CD8+ T cells from PBMCs. The subset: CD45RO+ cells pooled with CCR7-negative TemRA cells. The source of this sequence is a man younger than 30 in good health. Some clones in this sample may be carry-over from other donors' samples. This CDR3 reads CASSTSLYRDRGKDTQYF. CDR3 sequence (DNA): TGTGCCAGCAGCACATCACTATACCGGGACAGGGGAAAAGATACGCAGTATTTT.